This T cell receptor (beta chain) emerged from a study of blood T cell dynamics during melanoma immunotherapy. At the level of the study: First-line therapy was either pembrolizumab or nivolumab with ipilimumab for metastatic melanoma.

The repertoire was sequenced with immunoSEQ multiplex PCR; TCRdb's copy has only in-frame clones and lacks some. The top ten hold around 0.19% of the sample, which has around 13,000 clones, 90% to 95% seen once. Time point specified: week 3, after first cycle of checkpoint inhibitor. Prior systemic cancer therapy, immunosuppressant use and other active malignancies excluded patients. CDR1 MNHNS and CDR2 SASEGT come from the germline V gene. This CDR3 contains 15 residues. The chain is built from TRBV6-1 and TRBJ2-5; 13 bases line up with TRBD2. TRBJ2-7 matches the DNA end more closely, so the J call is doubtful. The sample consisted of effector memory CD8+ T cells from blood, taken from a patient treated with checkpoint blockade. The sequence was obtained from a human donor with melanoma. The CDR3 region is CASSEGTSGSNEQYF. The CDR3 DNA follows: TGTGCCAGCAGTGAAGGGACTAGCGGGAGCAACGAGCAGTACTTC.